Below are 28 T cell receptor beta chains sequenced from a single sample in a study of blood T cell repertoires in COVID-19. Assay used: immunoSEQ multiplex PCR; TCRdb lists only in-frame clones, some missing. The sample carries more than 300,000 clones, 87% recorded once. The sample taken for sequencing was peripheral blood. These receptors all stem from a woman in her forties or fifties with COVID-19, enrolled during active disease.

The chain recombines TRBV27 with TRBJ2-1; 10 bases agree with TRBD1. Germline-derived CDR1 and CDR2 are MNHEY and SMNVEV (reference sequence). The CDR3 runs 18 residues. Trimming at V came to 5 bases and at J to 0 bases, leaving 10 bases not matched to a gene. As DNA, the CDR3 is TGTGCCAGCAGTGTCCTCCGGGACAGGGGAAGCTCCTACAATGAGCAGTTCTTC. Translated: CASSVLRDRGSSYNEQFF.

For the CDR3, the DNA is TGTGCCAGTAGGAGCGCCAGCTCTGGAAACACCATATATTTT. Translation gives CASRSASSGNTIYF. The genes are TRBV19 and TRBJ1-3; no clear D. Germline loops: CDR1 LNHDA, CDR2 SQIVND (reference sequence). The ends were cut back, 6 bases at V and 0 bases at J, with 9 bases in the middle. CDR3 size: 14 residues.

V gene TRBV24-1 combines with J gene TRBJ1-5, with TRBD1 matching 10 bases. Unmatched junction bases numbered 5, after V lost 10 bases and J lost 6 bases. This CDR3 has 13 amino acids. CDR1 KGHDR and CDR2 SFDVKD come from the germline V gene. In nucleotides, the CDR3 is TGTGCCACGACAGGGGGCGCGGGTCAGCCCCAGCATTTT. This gives the protein CATTGGAGQPQHF.

V and J are TRBV14 and TRBJ2-7, with a tentative D call TRBD2 (5 bases). The germline V and J ends were trimmed by 2 bases and 6 bases, with 23 bases remaining between them. CDR1 is SGHDN and CDR2 is FVKESK in the germline V gene. CDR3 length: 17 residues. The CDR3 DNA reads TGTGCCAGCAGCCAAAATAGGGCGAACTACCCGAGGGCCGAGCAGTACTTC. Amino acids: CASSQNRANYPRAEQYF.

The rearrangement links TRBV7-3 to TRBJ2-3; 7 bases agree with TRBD2. J gave up 6 bases and V 1 base, and 7 bases lay outside the gene matches. Germline V gene sequence: CDR1 SGHTA, CDR2 FQGTGA. This CDR3 has 15 residues. The CDR3: CASSLMAGEGDTQYF. The CDR3 region has the DNA TGTGCCAGCAGCTTAATGGCGGGAGAGGGGGATACGCAGTATTTT.

This clone was observed a single time. The chain uses TRBV15 and TRBJ2-3; 10 nucleotides match TRBD2. The CDR3 has 17 residues. Losses at the gene ends were 1 base for V and 5 bases for J; bases not matched to a gene: 9. Looked up from germline, CDR1 is LNHNV and CDR2 is YYDKDF (reference sequence). Here the CDR3 reads CATSRVRLAGVVDTQYF. CDR3 bases: TGTGCCACCAGCAGAGTCCGCCTAGCGGGAGTTGTAGATACGCAGTATTTT.

This chain uses TRBV14 with TRBJ1-2; D possibly corresponds to TRBD1 (6 bases). The germline gives CDR1 SGHDN, CDR2 FVKESK. V was trimmed by 1 base and J by 4 bases, leaving 7 bases between them. There are 13 residues in the CDR3. CDR3 loop: CASSQGTVYGYTF. As DNA, the CDR3 is TGTGCCAGCAGCCAAGGGACAGTCTATGGCTACACCTTC. The entire variable domain, with the rest obtained from reference TRBV14 and TRBJ1-2, is as follows: EAGVTQFPSHSVIEKGQTVTLRCDPISGHDNLYWYRRVMGKEIKFLLHFVKESKQDESGMPNNRFLAERTGGTYSTLKVQPAELEDSGVYFCASSQGTVYGYTFGSGTRLTVV.

This clone was counted a few times. The rearrangement joins TRBV7-3 to TRBJ2-3; TRBD2 matches at 11 bases. Germline V gene sequence: CDR1 SGHTA, CDR2 FQGTGA. Trimming removed 2 bases from V and 1 base from J; junction bases left unmatched: 8. The CDR3 is made up of 18 amino acids. The CDR3 DNA is TGTGCCAGCAGCTTATTAGCGGGAGGGCCGGGGGGCACAGATACGCAGTATTTT. It codes for CASSLLAGGPGGTDTQYF.

V is TRBV5-6 and J is TRBJ1-3; 10 bases fit TRBD1. The CDR3 loop spans 16 amino acids. Unmatched junction bases numbered 9, after V lost 4 bases and J lost 5 bases. CDR1 and CDR2 from the germline V gene are SGHDT and YYEEEE. CDR3: CASSLNRDRGRNTIYF. CDR3 bases: TGTGCCAGCAGCCTGAACCGGGACAGGGGCAGAAACACCATATATTTT.

J is TRBJ1-1 and V is TRBV6-1; tentative D call: TRBD1 (5 bases). This CDR3 has 17 amino acids. Germline V gives CDR1 MNHNS, CDR2 SASEGT. V gave up 4 bases and J gave up 0 bases, with 18 bases separating them. The CDR3 loop reads CASSAEGSFEMNTEAFF. The CDR3 DNA follows: TGTGCCAGCAGTGCGGAGGGGTCGTTTGAAATGAACACTGAAGCTTTCTTT.

The chain has TRBV5-1 and TRBJ2-3; unclear D gene. CDR1 SGHRS and CDR2 YFSETQ come from the germline V gene. This CDR3 is built from 14 residues. V shed 5 bases and J shed 2 bases, with 12 bases lying between them. This chain's CDR3 is CASRVLRTTDTQYF. CDR3 nucleotide sequence: TGCGCCAGCAGAGTGCTAAGAACCACAGATACGCAGTATTTT.

The CDR3 is CASGRATSGNTIYF. DNA of the CDR3: TGTGCCAGCGGGAGGGCGACCTCTGGAAACACCATATATTTT. The V gene is TRBV7-8, the J gene TRBJ1-3; D call uncertain. The ends were cut back, 8 bases at V and 0 bases at J, with 11 bases in the middle. The CDR3 covers 14 residues. Germline-derived CDR1 and CDR2 are SGHVS and FQNEAQ.

This clone was seen only once. The CDR3, as DNA: TGTGCCAGCAACGGGTACTCCTACAATGAGCAGTTCTTC. Translating gives CASNGYSYNEQFF. This rearrangement joins TRBV2 to TRBJ2-1; D is undetermined. This CDR3 region has 13 residues. V lost 7 bases and J lost 0, with 7 bases in between. CDR1 is SNHLY, CDR2 FYNNEI, per germline.

The chain recombines TRBV6-4 with TRBJ2-3; weak D call: TRBD1 (5 bases). Germline V lookup: CDR1 MRHNA, CDR2 SNTAGT. Trimming removed 2 bases from V and 6 bases from J, with 15 bases in between. The CDR3 spans 15 residues. CDR3 protein: CASSDIQGGRDTQYF. CDR3 nucleotides: TGTGCCAGCAGTGACATTCAGGGTGGAAGGGATACGCAGTATTTT.

This clone has more than one count but fewer than ten. The chain is built from TRBV7-3 and TRBJ1-1, with D possibly being TRBD1 (6 bases). CDR1 SGHTA and CDR2 FQGTGA come from the germline V gene. V lost 5 bases and J lost 0, with 13 bases in between. The CDR3 loop spans 15 amino acids. CDR3 coding DNA: TGTGCCAGCAGCCGCCAGACAGGCATGAACACTGAAGCTTTCTTT. It yields the protein CASSRQTGMNTEAFF.

The chain links TRBV30 to TRBJ2-2; 11 bases are a match to TRBD2. CDR1 and CDR2 (germline): GTSNPN, SVGIG (reference sequence). This CDR3 contains 17 residues. V lost 0 bases, J lost 5 bases, and 8 bases stayed unmatched. The CDR3 bases are TGTGCCTGGAGTGTAACGGGACTAGCGGCCCAGACCGGGGAGCTGTTTTTT. The encoded protein is CAWSVTGLAAQTGELFF.

Only one count was recorded for this clone. The chain links TRBV5-6 to TRBJ2-1, with D hard to call. This CDR3 comprises 11 residues. The V gene's germline CDR1 is SGHDT and CDR2 YYEEEE. The V and J ends lost 4 bases and 4 bases respectively, with 3 bases between them. Written as DNA, the CDR3 is TGTGCCAGCAGCCAATACAATGAGCAGTTCTTC. This gives the protein CASSQYNEQFF. The entire variable domain, with the rest obtained from reference TRBV5-6 and TRBJ2-1, is as follows: DAGVTQSPTHLIKTRGQQVTLRCSPKSGHDTVSWYQQALGQGPQFIFQYYEEEERQRGNFPDRFSGHQFPNYSSELNVNALLLGDSALYLCASSQYNEQFFGPGTRLTVL.

To note about this clone: Other DNA sequences in the sample encode the same CDR3. V gene TRBV12-3 or TRBV12-4 combines with J gene TRBJ2-3; D not resolved. Trimming shortened V by 6 bases and J by 5 bases, and 9 bases separated the two germline ends. The CDR3 loop spans 12 amino acids. The CDR3 here is CASSPTRDTQYF. In DNA, the CDR3 is TGTGCCAGCAGCCCGACTCGAGATACGCAGTATTTT.

The chain links TRBV11-2 to TRBJ2-2; weak D call: TRBD1 (5 bases). CDR3 length: 13 amino acids. Germline lookup yields CDR1 SGHAT and CDR2 FQNNGV. Trimming removed 3 bases at V and 6 bases at J, with 8 bases between. CDR3 protein: CASSFRAAGELFF. CDR3 coding DNA: TGTGCCAGCAGCTTCAGGGCCGCCGGGGAGCTGTTTTTT.

V is TRBV7-2 and J is TRBJ2-1; 7 bases are a match to TRBD2. CDR3 size: 14 residues. The ends lost 3 bases at V and 8 bases at J; junction bases unmatched: 7. Germline V gives CDR1 SGHTA, CDR2 FQGNSA. In nucleotides, the CDR3 is TGTGCCAGCAGCTTGCGGGGGACGCGCGATGAGCAGTTCTTC. This gives the protein CASSLRGTRDEQFF.

V usage is TRBV5-1 and J usage is TRBJ1-1; 9 bases are a match to TRBD1. This CDR3 is 16 amino acids long. Germline V lookup: CDR1 SGHRS, CDR2 YFSETQ. The J segment lost 3 bases and the V segment lost 1 base, leaving 7 bases of the junction unmatched. The CDR3 loop is CASSLYGTGMHTEAFF. The CDR3, as DNA: TGCGCCAGCAGCTTGTACGGGACAGGGATGCACACTGAAGCTTTCTTT. The complete variable domain, with remaining parts taken from reference TRBV5-1 and TRBJ1-1, reads KAGVTQTPRYLIKTRGQQVTLSCSPISGHRSVSWYQQTPGQGLQFLFEYFSETQRNKGNFPGRFSGRQFSNSRSEMNVSTLELGDSALYLCASSLYGTGMHTEAFFGQGTRLTVV.

J is TRBJ1-1 and V is TRBV7-2; D unresolved. From germline, CDR1 is SGHTA and CDR2 FQGNSA. The CDR3 loop spans 15 amino acids. V was cut by 6 bases and J by 4 bases, with 18 bases left in between. Written as DNA, the CDR3 is TGTGCCAGCAGTCTATACCTTTCTGCCTTCACTGAAGCTTTCTTT. Translated: CASSLYLSAFTEAFF.

The V gene is TRBV6-5, the J gene TRBJ1-2; TRBD1 matches at 9 bases. Per the germline V gene, CDR1 is MNHEY and CDR2 is SVGAGI. Trimming cost V 5 bases and J 6 bases; bases outside gene matches: 7. The CDR3 runs 14 residues. The CDR3 DNA is TGTGCCAGCAGTCCGAACAGGGGGCAGAATGGCTACACCTTC. This gives the protein CASSPNRGQNGYTF.

The gene calls are TRBV28 and TRBJ1-2, with a weak D call TRBD1 (6 bases). Per the germline V gene, CDR1 is MDHEN and CDR2 is SYDVKM. The CDR3 has 13 residues. Trimming cost V 3 bases and J 2 bases, with 7 bases left between them. The CDR3 loop reads CASSLRGNYGYTF. The CDR3 bases are TGTGCCAGCAGTTTGAGGGGGAACTATGGCTACACCTTC.

The chain links TRBV29-1 to TRBJ2-2, with D maybe TRBD2 (7 bases). The germline V gene has CDR1 SQVTM and CDR2 ANQGSEA. This CDR3 has 14 residues. V was clipped by 4 bases and J by 3 bases, with 12 bases between them. The CDR3 protein is CSVAGGMDTGELFF. The CDR3 region has the DNA TGCAGCGTTGCGGGGGGCATGGACACCGGGGAGCTGTTTTTT.

The chain recombines TRBV7-6 with TRBJ2-5, with TRBD2 identical over 7 bases. This CDR3 has 16 residues. Per germline, CDR1 SGHVS and CDR2 FNYEAQ. The junction had 14 bases not matched to a gene; V was cut back by 5 bases and J by 5 bases. CDR3 bases: TGTGCCAGCAGCCCCAGGGAGGGAGGGCCCGGGGAGACCCAGTACTTC. As protein: CASSPREGGPGETQYF.

The rearrangement links TRBV10-2 to TRBJ1-5, with 7 positions matching TRBD1. Germline CDR1 is WSHSY and CDR2 is SAAADI. The CDR3 extends over 12 amino acids. The ends lost 6 bases at V and 7 bases at J; junction bases unmatched: 3. DNA of the CDR3: TGCGCCAGCAGCGTAGGGGGCCAGCCCCAGCATTTT. It yields the protein CASSVGGQPQHF.

This chain connects TRBV30 to TRBJ2-1, with D unresolved. Germline assignment: CDR1 GTSNPN and CDR2 SVGIG (reference sequence). The CDR3 runs 13 residues. Trimming left V 7 bases short and J 0 bases short, with 10 bases between. DNA of the CDR3: TGTGCCTTGTCGGCGGCCTCCTACAATGAGCAGTTCTTC. Its translation is CALSAASYNEQFF.